This passage covers 25 T cell receptor beta chains from one sample sequenced in a study of post-analysis software for immune sequencing data. General study findings and limits: Compared with controls, patients had more of roughly 5 TRBV segments, including TRBV5-6, TRBV5-1 and TRBV20-1.

Their antigens remain unidentified. Incorporated into the TCR beta cDNA libraries were unique molecular identifiers, which served to reduce PCR and sequencing biases. TCRdb re-called the PCR reads through MiXCR, storing one row per CDR3 protein. This table holds about half a million distinct CDR3 sequences, approximately 31% found once. Sequencing was done on a sample of blood. The receptors come from a girl aged 2-17 years with multiple sclerosis.

The chain has TRBV20-1 and TRBJ2-1; D is unclear. The CDR3 consists of 14 residues. Trimming removed 6 bases from V and 3 bases from J, with 15 bases in between. Germline V lookup: CDR1 DFQATT, CDR2 SNEGSKA (reference sequence). CDR3 sequence reads: CSASRAADYNEQFF. For the CDR3, the DNA is TGCAGTGCATCACGTGCGGCGGACTACAATGAGCAGTTCTTC.

V gene TRBV4-1 combines with J gene TRBJ2-7; TRBD2 aligns across 8 bases. This CDR3 region has 17 residues. The germline V gene encodes CDR1 MGHRA and CDR2 YSYEKL. After removal of 0 bases from V and 3 bases from J, the junction contained 10 bases not matched to a gene. CDR3: CASSQEDYGGAVYEQYF. In DNA, the CDR3 is TGCGCCAGCAGCCAAGAGGATTACGGGGGGGCGGTCTACGAGCAGTACTTC.

This clonotype has a handful of counts. V and J are TRBV7-8 and TRBJ2-7; a weak D match, TRBD2 (7 bases). The germline gives CDR1 SGHVS, CDR2 FQNEAQ. The CDR3 is made up of 19 amino acids. The ends were cut back, 1 base at V and 0 bases at J, with 22 bases in the middle. The CDR3 is CASSLVVGSPRGGSYEQYF. The CDR3 region has the DNA TGTGCCAGCAGCTTAGTAGTAGGCAGTCCAAGGGGGGGCTCCTACGAGCAGTACTTC.

V gene TRBV28 combines with J gene TRBJ2-3, with a possible D match to TRBD2 (6 bases). The CDR3 sequence is 16 residues long. Germline V gene data show CDR1 as MDHEN and CDR2 as SYDVKM. Deletions cut 5 bases from V and 2 bases from J, with 17 bases between. Here the CDR3 DNA reads TGTGCCAGCAGTCCCCCCGGGGACTTTCCCACAGATACGCAGTATTTT. It yields the protein CASSPPGDFPTDTQYF.

CDR3 bases: TGCAGTGCTGGAATTAGGCAGGGGGCTAGGCAAGAGACCCAGTACTTC. Amino acid sequence: CSAGIRQGARQETQYF. The genes are TRBV20-1 and TRBJ2-5; the match to TRBD1 covers 8 bases. After removal of 5 bases from V and 2 bases from J, the junction contained 13 bases not matched to a gene. This CDR3 spans 16 amino acids. CDR1 and CDR2 from the germline V gene are DFQATT and SNEGSKA (reference sequence).

This clonotype was picked up a small number of times. The chain has TRBV12-3 or TRBV12-4 and TRBJ2-3; 9 positions match TRBD2. The CDR3 covers 17 residues. Trimming took 6 bases from V and 4 from J; bases not matched to a gene: 14. This CDR3 is CASSTPSASGAPDTQYF. CDR3 nucleotides: TGTGCCAGCAGCACCCCCTCGGCTAGCGGGGCTCCAGATACGCAGTATTTT.

This clonotype was counted between two and nine times. CDR3 sequence (DNA): TGTGCCAGCAGCCGTGGGACAGGCATCTACAATGAGCAGTTCTTC. Amino acid sequence: CASSRGTGIYNEQFF. The chain combines TRBV11-1 with TRBJ2-1; TRBD1 matches 8 bases. After removal of 5 bases from V and 3 bases from J, the junction contained 6 bases not matched to a gene. CDR1 SGHAT and CDR2 FQDESV come from the germline V gene (reference sequence). This CDR3 is built from 15 residues.

This chain uses TRBV27 with TRBJ2-7; D may be TRBD2 (6 bases). V lost 5 bases and J 0 bases, leaving 14 bases between the germline ends. The germline gives CDR1 MNHEY, CDR2 SMNVEV (reference sequence). The CDR3 covers 15 residues. Written as DNA, the CDR3 is TGTGCCAGCAGTCCACAGGAGGGTAGCTCCTACGAGCAGTACTTC. Translating gives CASSPQEGSSYEQYF.

The V gene is TRBV29-1, the J gene TRBJ2-5; weak D call: TRBD2 (5 bases). This CDR3 has 13 amino acids. V was pared by 7 bases and J by 3 bases, with 15 bases between. Germline lookup yields CDR1 SQVTM and CDR2 ANQGSEA. The CDR3 loop reads CSADPGSKETQYF. In DNA, the CDR3 is TGCAGCGCTGACCCGGGGTCGAAAGAGACCCAGTACTTC.

This clonotype was seen at least ten times. The chain carries TRBV7-2 and TRBJ2-4; the match to TRBD2 covers 11 bases. The CDR3 loop spans 14 amino acids. Germline V gives CDR1 SGHTA, CDR2 FQGNSA. V lost 5 bases and J lost 6; bases outside the gene matches: 3. The CDR3 sequence: CASSQGLAGNIQYF. CDR3 coding DNA: TGTGCCAGCAGCCAAGGACTAGCGGGAAACATTCAGTACTTC.

The genes are TRBV7-7 and TRBJ2-3; TRBD2 agrees at 7 bases. Germline CDR1 reads SSHAT; CDR2 reads FNYEAQ (reference sequence). Trimming at V came to 3 bases and at J to 2 bases, leaving 5 bases not matched to a gene. The CDR3 loop spans 15 amino acids. CDR3 amino acids: CASSLRRGDTDTQYF. CDR3 DNA: TGTGCCAGCAGCTTGAGACGGGGGGACACAGATACGCAGTATTTT.

A few counts support this clonotype. The chain couples TRBV6-1 to TRBJ2-7; D remains ambiguous. V shed 4 bases and J shed 4 bases, with 8 bases lying between them. The CDR3 runs 12 residues. Germline assignment: CDR1 MNHNS and CDR2 SASEGT. In nucleotides, the CDR3 is TGTGCCAGCAGTGTGAGTCCATACGAGCAGTACTTC. Amino acid sequence: CASSVSPYEQYF.

The sample holds a few counts of this clonotype. The V call is TRBV4-1, the J call TRBJ1-2, with D tentatively TRBD1 (6 bases). The CDR3 has 14 residues. Trimming took 1 base from V and 6 from J, leaving 12 bases between them. In germline, CDR1 is MGHRA, CDR2 YSYEKL. The CDR3 protein is CASSQVSGANGYTF. The CDR3 DNA follows: TGCGCCAGCAGCCAAGTTTCGGGGGCTAATGGCTACACCTTC.

This clonotype has only a few counts. V usage is TRBV18 and J usage is TRBJ2-7, with a tentative D call TRBD1 (6 bases). With 6 bases removed from V and 2 bases from J, the gap between germline ends came to 20 bases. Germline-derived CDR1 and CDR2 are KGHSH and LQKENI. This CDR3 is built from 16 residues. The CDR3 coding sequence is TGTGCCAGCTCGATTCCCGGACAGCTCGAACCCTACGAGCAGTACTTC. Translated: CASSIPGQLEPYEQYF.

This clonotype was detected many times. The chain recombines TRBV29-1 with TRBJ2-1; D might be TRBD1 or TRBD2, each matching 6 bases. Germline V gives CDR1 SQVTM, CDR2 ANQGSEA. Trimming cost V 3 bases and J 13 bases, with 19 bases left between them. The CDR3 length is 13 residues. In nucleotides, the CDR3 is TGCAGCGTTGAGGGAGTCCCAGGGGAGGTTCAGTTCTTC. This gives the protein CSVEGVPGEVQFF.

The rearrangement joins TRBV7-2 to TRBJ2-3, with TRBD2 matching 9 bases. V lost 2 bases to trimming and J lost 5 bases; unmatched junction nucleotides: 5. CDR3 size: 15 residues. Germline-derived CDR1 and CDR2 are SGHTA and FQGNSA. In nucleotides, the CDR3 is TGTGCCAGCAGCTTACGGGCGGGGGGGCAAGATACGCAGTATTTT. Translated: CASSLRAGGQDTQYF. Together with reference TRBV7-2 and TRBJ2-3, the CDR3 gives the full variable domain: GAGVSQSPSNKVTEKGKDVELRCDPISGHTALYWYRQSLGQGLEFLIYFQGNSAPDKSGLPSDRFSAERTGGSVSTLTIQRTQQEDSAVYLCASSLRAGGQDTQYFGPGTRLTVL.

The sample holds a few counts of this clonotype. The chain has TRBV5-1 and TRBJ2-1; D perhaps matches TRBD1 (5 bases). Per germline, CDR1 SGHRS and CDR2 YFSETQ. This CDR3 region has 14 residues. V lost 0 bases to trimming and J lost 4 bases, with 8 bases between them. This CDR3 reads CASSLETAYNEQFF. CDR3 in DNA: TGCGCCAGCAGCTTGGAGACAGCTTACAATGAGCAGTTCTTC.

The chain has TRBV7-8 and TRBJ1-1; D gene ambiguous. From germline, CDR1 is SGHVS and CDR2 FQNEAQ. The CDR3 sequence is 15 residues long. V was trimmed by 3 bases and J by 3 bases, leaving 14 bases between them. For the CDR3, the DNA is TGTGCCAGCAGCTTCCGGGTCACGAGGCACACTGAAGCTTTCTTT. As protein: CASSFRVTRHTEAFF.

This chain joins TRBV4-1 and TRBJ2-1, with D tentatively TRBD1 (6 bases). V was trimmed by 3 bases and J by 7 bases, leaving 13 bases between them. The CDR3 totals 14 residues. The germline CDR1 and CDR2 sequences are MGHRA and YSYEKL. CDR3 sequence: CASSQGAVANEQFF. The CDR3 coding sequence is TGCGCCAGCAGCCAGGGGGCCGTAGCTAATGAGCAGTTCTTC.

This clonotype came up a few times. The rearrangement uses TRBV2 and TRBJ2-7; 8 bases are shared with TRBD1. V lost 7 bases, J lost 0 bases, and 8 bases stayed unmatched. CDR1 is SNHLY and CDR2 is FYNNEI in the germline V gene. The CDR3 totals 15 residues. The DNA of the CDR3 is TGTGCCAGCATTAGGGACAGGTGGAGCTCCTACGAGCAGTACTTC. It yields the protein CASIRDRWSSYEQYF.

The chain links TRBV20-1 to TRBJ1-6; D is perhaps TRBD1 (5 bases). V was trimmed by 5 bases and J by 6 bases, leaving 14 bases between them. This CDR3 spans 14 amino acids. CDR1 and CDR2 (germline): DFQATT, SNEGSKA (reference sequence). The CDR3, as DNA: TGCAGTGCTGAGTTGGGACGGTTTAATTCACCCCTCCACTTT. Encoded protein: CSAELGRFNSPLHF.

The V gene is TRBV20-1, the J gene TRBJ2-5; D is uncertain. Germline values: CDR1 DFQATT, CDR2 SNEGSKA (reference sequence). The CDR3 length is 12 residues. Trimming removed 6 bases from V and 2 bases from J, with 10 bases in between. As DNA, the CDR3 is TGCAGTGCCCCGGGCGCGCAAGAGACCCAGTACTTC. Amino acid sequence: CSAPGAQETQYF.

This clonotype was counted many times. The chain links TRBV20-1 to TRBJ2-6; D could derive from TRBD1 or TRBD2 (5 bases each). CDR1 and CDR2 from the germline V gene are DFQATT and SNEGSKA (reference sequence). Trimming pared 3 bases from V and 4 bases from J, leaving 10 bases between. CDR3 length: 14 residues. The CDR3 protein is CSASGTSGANVLTF. CDR3 DNA sequence: TGCAGTGCTAGCGGGACCTCAGGGGCCAACGTCCTGACTTTC.

CDR3: CASADLVYETQYF. In nucleotides, the CDR3 is TGTGCCAGCGCAGATCTAGTGTATGAGACCCAGTACTTC. The chain couples TRBV12-3 or TRBV12-4 to TRBJ2-5; D call uncertain. This CDR3 has 13 residues. Trimming stripped 8 bases from V and 5 bases from J, with 15 bases between.

V usage is TRBV2 and J usage is TRBJ2-3; 13 bases match TRBD2. The CDR3 has 15 residues. The V gene's germline CDR1 is SNHLY and CDR2 FYNNEI. Losses at the gene ends were 4 bases for V and 8 bases for J; bases not matched to a gene: 6. CDR3 sequence: CASSGTSGGRGTQYF. The CDR3 bases are TGTGCCAGCAGTGGGACTAGCGGGGGCCGAGGTACGCAGTATTTT.